This T cell receptor beta chain was retrieved from a study of CD8+ T cells in alopecia areata. Whole-study context: Patients in the treated group were given tofacitinib by mouth, 5 to 10 mg twice a day. Study-level points and caveats: Scalp lesions, especially in alopecia totalis/universalis, had higher clonality than normal scalp.

Peripheral blood samples and lesional scalp punch biopsies were obtained from alopecia areata patients. Turning to this clone: Its specificity is not known.

V dropped 6 bases and J dropped 1 base, with 15 bases sitting between them. Per the germline V gene, CDR1 is SQVTM and CDR2 is ANQGSEA. This CDR3 spans 14 amino acids. cDNA reverse transcribed from extracted RNA served as the sequencing template. Profiling relied on immunoSEQ multiplex PCR, and the TCRdb table lists in-frame clones only, not all of them. The sample includes some 210,000 clones, 50% to 60% of them seen just once. The chain joins TRBV29-1 to TRBJ1-1; weak D call: TRBD1 (6 bases). This TCR was sampled from a human donor with alopecia areata. This specimen was CD4+ T cells sorted from blood, taken at week 0. Written as DNA, the CDR3 is TGCAGCGTCAATGGACAGAGAGCGAACACTGAAGCTTTCTTT. Protein product: CSVNGQRANTEAFF.